These 13 T cell receptor beta chains share one sample of origin, sequenced in a study of shared clonotypes between healthy human individuals. Clones were read by immunoSEQ multiplex PCR, and TCRdb kept only the in-frame ones, dropping some. The table lists 2,100,000 or so clones, around 95% of them singletons. The sample was naive CD4+ T cells sorted from blood. Described subset: CD45RA+ positively selected. All receptors derive from a man aged 18 to 29 in good health.

This chain joins TRBV6-1 and TRBJ1-2; D gene unclear. The germline CDR1 and CDR2 sequences are MNHNS and SASEGT. The ends were cut back, 5 bases at V and 0 bases at J, with 10 bases in the middle. This CDR3 region has 14 residues. CDR3 in DNA: TGTGCCAGCAGTTCTGATGTGGCTAACTATGGCTACACCTTC. It yields the protein CASSSDVANYGYTF.

This chain links TRBV19 with TRBJ2-3, with D perhaps being TRBD1 or TRBD2 (5 bases each). The ends were cut back, 8 bases at V and 2 bases at J, with 20 bases in the middle. The length of the CDR3 is 16 residues. Germline CDR1 reads LNHDA; CDR2 reads SQIVND (reference sequence). The CDR3 sequence is CASAPRARGLTDTQYF. The CDR3 coding sequence is TGTGCCAGTGCACCTAGGGCGAGGGGCCTCACAGATACGCAGTATTTT.

This clone came up once. The chain has TRBV12-5 and TRBJ2-7; 10 bases map to TRBD1. V lost 5 bases, J lost 2 bases, and 3 bases stayed unmatched. The length of the CDR3 is 14 residues. Per germline, CDR1 LGHNT and CDR2 FRNRAP. CDR3 sequence (DNA): TGTGCTAGTGGTCCCGGGACAGGGGCCTACGAGCAGTACTTC. Protein product: CASGPGTGAYEQYF.

J is TRBJ1-2 and V is TRBV5-1; 11 nucleotides agree with TRBD1. V shed 4 bases, J shed 8 bases, and the junction held 10 bases outside the gene matches. Germline V CDR1 and CDR2: SGHRS, YFSETQ. There are 15 residues in the CDR3. For the CDR3, the DNA is TGCGCCAGCAGCCCCGTCGGACAGGGGGCTTGGGGCTACACCTTC. Protein sequence: CASSPVGQGAWGYTF.

The chain links TRBV5-1 to TRBJ2-3; TRBD2 matches 9 bases. This CDR3 has 14 amino acids. After removal of 6 bases from V and 5 bases from J, the junction contained 7 bases not matched to a gene. CDR1 and CDR2 from the germline V gene are SGHRS and YFSETQ. CDR3 sequence reads: CASTRIAGEDTQYF. In DNA form, the CDR3 reads TGCGCCAGCACGAGGATAGCGGGAGAAGATACGCAGTATTTT.

Details on this clone: Other DNA sequences of this sample code for an identical CDR3. The V gene is TRBV11-2, the J gene TRBJ2-5; 8 nucleotides match TRBD2. CDR1 is SGHAT and CDR2 is FQNNGV in the germline V gene. The trim removed 3 bases at V and 1 base at J, leaving 1 base unmatched. The CDR3 is 14 amino acids. The CDR3 DNA reads TGTGCCAGCAGCTTCACTAGCGGCCAAGAGACCCAGTACTTC. Protein product: CASSFTSGQETQYF.

The rearrangement uses TRBV29-1 and TRBJ2-7, with a tentative D call TRBD1 (6 bases). Germline assignment: CDR1 SQVTM and CDR2 ANQGSEA. This CDR3 is 14 amino acids long. The V and J ends lost 4 bases and 1 base respectively, with 14 bases between them. Here the CDR3 reads CSVALDRNSYEQYF. CDR3 DNA: TGCAGCGTTGCCTTAGACAGGAATTCCTACGAGCAGTACTTC.

The chain joins TRBV9 to TRBJ2-3; D is unresolved. CDR1 is SGDLS, CDR2 YYNGEE, per germline. V gave up 0 bases and J gave up 4 bases, with 12 bases separating them. The CDR3 is 15 amino acids. CDR3: CASSVGGVLPDTQYF. The CDR3 DNA sequence: TGTGCCAGCAGCGTAGGAGGAGTATTGCCAGATACGCAGTATTTT. Looking up the rest from reference TRBV9 and TRBJ2-3 gives the full variable domain: DSGVTQTPKHLITATGQRVTLRCSPRSGDLSVYWYQQSLDQGLQFLIQYYNGEERAKGNILERFSAQQFPDLHSELNLSSLELGDSALYFCASSVGGVLPDTQYFGPGTRLTVL.

The count of this clone is one. The rearrangement links TRBV27 to TRBJ2-7; the match to TRBD1 covers 9 bases. Losses at the gene ends were 6 bases for V and 4 bases for J; bases not matched to a gene: 4. Germline-derived CDR1 and CDR2 are MNHEY and SMNVEV (reference sequence). The CDR3 has 13 amino acids. The CDR3 region has the DNA TGTGCCAGCAGCAAGACAGGGGGGTACGAGCAGTACTTC. It specifies CASSKTGGYEQYF.

This chain connects TRBV30 to TRBJ1-1, with D perhaps TRBD1 (5 bases). Germline values: CDR1 GTSNPN, CDR2 SVGIG (reference sequence). Between the trimmed V and J ends, which lost 4 bases and 3 bases, there was a span of 12 bases. The CDR3 runs 13 residues. CDR3 loop: CAWTDSGDTEAFF. CDR3 nucleotides: TGTGCCTGGACCGACTCGGGGGACACTGAAGCTTTCTTT.

The genes are TRBV4-3 and TRBJ2-7, with 7 bases aligning to TRBD2. The CDR3 loop spans 16 amino acids. The germline V gene has CDR1 LGHNA and CDR2 YSLEER. Trimming at V came to 1 base and at J to 5 bases, leaving 11 bases not matched to a gene. The CDR3 protein is CASSQVGGGSVNEQYF. CDR3 bases: TGCGCCAGCAGCCAAGTTGGCGGCGGGAGCGTGAACGAGCAGTACTTC.

The CDR3 reads CATSRAPDTHYEQYF. The CDR3 nucleotides are TGTGCCACCAGCAGAGCCCCCGACACACACTACGAGCAGTACTTC. The chain couples TRBV15 to TRBJ2-7; D uncertain. The CDR3 sequence is 15 residues long. V gave up 1 base and J gave up 3 bases, with 13 bases separating them. Looked up from germline, CDR1 is LNHNV and CDR2 is YYDKDF (reference sequence).

Concerning this clone itself: Additional DNA sequences in this sample encode the identical CDR3. The chain joins TRBV7-3 to TRBJ2-3; D is unresolved. CDR3 length equals 12 residues. CDR1 and CDR2 from the germline V gene are SGHTA and FQGTGA. V lost 5 bases and J lost 0, with 3 bases in between. Here the CDR3 reads CASSLSTDTQYF. CDR3 DNA: TGTGCCAGCAGCCTTAGCACAGATACGCAGTATTTT.